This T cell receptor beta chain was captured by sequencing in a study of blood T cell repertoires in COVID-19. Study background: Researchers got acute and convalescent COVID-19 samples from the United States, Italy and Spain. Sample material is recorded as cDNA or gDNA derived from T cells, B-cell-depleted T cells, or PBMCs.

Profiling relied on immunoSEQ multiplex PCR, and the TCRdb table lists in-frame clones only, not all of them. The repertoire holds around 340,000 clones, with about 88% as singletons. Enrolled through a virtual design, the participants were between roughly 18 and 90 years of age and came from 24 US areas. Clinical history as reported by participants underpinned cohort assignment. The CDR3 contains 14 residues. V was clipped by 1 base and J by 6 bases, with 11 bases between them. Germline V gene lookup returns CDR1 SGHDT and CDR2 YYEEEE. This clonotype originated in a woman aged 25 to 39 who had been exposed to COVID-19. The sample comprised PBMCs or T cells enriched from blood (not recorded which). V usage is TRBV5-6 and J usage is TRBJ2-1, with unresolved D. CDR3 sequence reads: CASSLSDASNEQFF. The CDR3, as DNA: TGTGCCAGCAGCTTGAGCGACGCCAGCAATGAGCAGTTCTTC.